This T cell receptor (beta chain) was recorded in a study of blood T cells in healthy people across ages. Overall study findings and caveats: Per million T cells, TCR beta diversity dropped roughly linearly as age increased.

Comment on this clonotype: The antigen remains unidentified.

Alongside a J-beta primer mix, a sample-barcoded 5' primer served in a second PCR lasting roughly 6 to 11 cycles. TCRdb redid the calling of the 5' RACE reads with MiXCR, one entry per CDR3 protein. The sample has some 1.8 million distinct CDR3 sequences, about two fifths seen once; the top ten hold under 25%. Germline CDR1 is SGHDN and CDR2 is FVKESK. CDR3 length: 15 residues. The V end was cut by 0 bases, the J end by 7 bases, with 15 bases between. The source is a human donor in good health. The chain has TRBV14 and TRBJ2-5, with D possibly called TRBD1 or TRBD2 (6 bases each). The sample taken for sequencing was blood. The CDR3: CASSQDLGGLRTQYF. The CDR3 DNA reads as TGTGCCAGCAGCCAAGATCTTGGGGGGCTCCGGACCCAGTACTTC.